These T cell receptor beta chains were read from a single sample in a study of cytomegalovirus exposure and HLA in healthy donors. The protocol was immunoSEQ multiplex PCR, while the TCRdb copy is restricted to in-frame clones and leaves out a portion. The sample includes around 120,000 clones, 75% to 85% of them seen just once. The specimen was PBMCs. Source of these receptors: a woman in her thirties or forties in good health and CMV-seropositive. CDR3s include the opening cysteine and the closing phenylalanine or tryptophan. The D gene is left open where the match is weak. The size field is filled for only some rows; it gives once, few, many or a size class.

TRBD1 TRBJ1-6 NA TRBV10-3 TGTGCCATCAGCCGGGACAGGGAAAATTCACCCCTCCACTTT CAISRDRENSPLHF
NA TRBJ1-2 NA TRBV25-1 TGTGCCAGCAGTGAATGGGGCAGTAACTATGGCTACACCTTC CASSEWGSNYGYTF
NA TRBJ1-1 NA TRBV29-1 TGCAGCGTTGCCCGGGCGGGAGAAGCTTTCTTT CSVARAGEAFF
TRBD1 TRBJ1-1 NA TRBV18 TGTGCCAGCTCATCCGGACAGGGGTGGAACACTGAAGCTTTCTTT CASSSGQGWNTEAFF
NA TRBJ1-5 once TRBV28 TGTGCCAGCAAAACAGGGTTCAGGCCCCAGCATTTT CASKTGFRPQHF
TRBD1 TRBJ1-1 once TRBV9 TGTGCCAGCAGCGCTGGTTGGCAGGGGGTAACGGCTGAAGCTTTCTTT CASSAGWQGVTAEAFF
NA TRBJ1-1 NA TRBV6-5 TGTGCCAGCAGTTACGTCCCAAGGGGTGAAGCTTTCTTT CASSYVPRGEAFF
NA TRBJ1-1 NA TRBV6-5 TGTGCCAGCAGTTACACGGGACAACTTGAAGCTTTCTTT CASSYTGQLEAFF
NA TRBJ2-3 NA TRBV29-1 TGCAGCGTTGAGGACTATCATACGCAGTATTTT CSVEDYHTQYF
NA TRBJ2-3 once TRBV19 TGTGCCAGTAGAGGGTTGACTAACACAGATACGCAGTATTTT CASRGLTNTDTQYF
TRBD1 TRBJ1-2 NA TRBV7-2 TGTGCCAGCAGCTTAGCGGTGCCCCGGACAGGGGGCAGTACCTATGGCTACACCTTC CASSLAVPRTGGSTYGYTF
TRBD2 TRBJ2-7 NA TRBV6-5 TGTGCCGTCTCCGGGGGGGCCTCCTACGAGCAGTACTTC CAVSGGASYEQYF
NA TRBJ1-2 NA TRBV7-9 TGTGCCAGCAGCCCGAGCGGACCGTCCAGTGGCTACACCTTC CASSPSGPSSGYTF
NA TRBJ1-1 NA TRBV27 TGTGCCAGCAGTCCAGGGCTTCGCACTGAAGCTTTCTTT CASSPGLRTEAFF
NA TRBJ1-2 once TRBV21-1 TGTGCCAGCAGCAAATGGACTTCCAACTATGGCTACACCTTC CASSKWTSNYGYTF
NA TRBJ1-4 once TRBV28 TGTGCCAGCAGTTGGATGGGGCCAAATGAAAAACTGTTTTTT CASSWMGPNEKLFF
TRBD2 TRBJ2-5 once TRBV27 TGTGCCAGCAGTTACCCGGGGGGGGACCAGTACTTC CASSYPGGDQYF
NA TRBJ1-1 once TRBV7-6 TGTGCCAGCAGCTTAGAGGTAATCGGGGGGATCGACACTGAAGCTTTCTTT CASSLEVIGGIDTEAFF
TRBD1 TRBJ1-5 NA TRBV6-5 TGTGCCAGCAAGGGATACGGGACAGGTAATCAGCCCCAGCATTTT CASKGYGTGNQPQHF
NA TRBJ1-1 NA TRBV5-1 TGCGCCAGCAGCTGGAGCTCGGGTATGAACACTGAAGCTTTCTTT CASSWSSGMNTEAFF
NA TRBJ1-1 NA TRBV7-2 TGTGCCAGCAGCTTAGAAGGGGGGGCGGACACTGAAGCTTTCTTT CASSLEGGADTEAFF
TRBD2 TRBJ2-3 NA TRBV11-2 TGTGCCAGCAGCCTTATAGCGGGATCGGTGGATACGCAGTATTTT CASSLIAGSVDTQYF
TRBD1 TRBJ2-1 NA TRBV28 TGTGCCAGCAGTCCCCCTCAGGGGGCAGGCTACAATGAGCAGTTCTTC CASSPPQGAGYNEQFF
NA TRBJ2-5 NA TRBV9 TGTGCCAGCAGCAACTCAGGGGGAGGAGAGACCCAGTACTTC CASSNSGGGETQYF
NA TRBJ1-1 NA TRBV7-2 TGTGCCAGCAGCCCCCTCCGGGCTGAAGCTTTCTTT CASSPLRAEAFF
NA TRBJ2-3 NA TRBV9 TGTGCCAGCAGCGACAGAGCAGAAGATACGCAGTATTTT CASSDRAEDTQYF
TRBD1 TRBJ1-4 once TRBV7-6 TGTGCCAGCAGCTTAGTGGCAGGGGGCATACTCGGGGGTGAAAAACTGTTTTTT CASSLVAGGILGGEKLFF
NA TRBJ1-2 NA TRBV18 TGTGCCAGCTCACCCTCAGGGGATGGCTACACCTTC CASSPSGDGYTF
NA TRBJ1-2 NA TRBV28 TGTGCCAGCAGTCACGATGGGGCAGCTAACTATGGCTACACCTTC CASSHDGAANYGYTF
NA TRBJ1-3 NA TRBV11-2 TGTGCCAGCAGATTACGGGGGAACACCATATATTTT CASRLRGNTIYF
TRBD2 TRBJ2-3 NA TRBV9 TGTGCCAGCAGCGCGACTAGCGGGAGGGATCCGGGCACAGATACGCAGTATTTT CASSATSGRDPGTDTQYF
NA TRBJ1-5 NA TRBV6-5 TGTGCCAGCAGGGCAGACACCGCCCGCAATCAGCCCCAGCATTTT CASRADTARNQPQHF
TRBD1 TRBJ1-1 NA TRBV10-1 TGCGCCACCCAGGGACAGGGGGGCTCGGAAGCTTTCTTT CATQGQGGSEAFF
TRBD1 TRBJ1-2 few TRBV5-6 TGTGCCAGCACCTCGACAGGGGTCAGCGGCTACACCTTC CASTSTGVSGYTF
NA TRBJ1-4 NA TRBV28 TGTGCCAGCAGCCAGGGGATTAATGAAAAACTGTTTTTT CASSQGINEKLFF
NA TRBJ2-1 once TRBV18 TGTGCCAGCTCACCACAACAAACGCCGCATGAGCAGTTCTTC CASSPQQTPHEQFF
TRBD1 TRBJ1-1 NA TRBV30 TGTGCCTGGAGCCCCGCGGGACAGGTCGAAGCTTTCTTT CAWSPAGQVEAFF
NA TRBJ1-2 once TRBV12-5 TGTGCCGCCTCCCGCGGCAAACCTGGAGGTGGCTACACCTTC CAASRGKPGGGYTF
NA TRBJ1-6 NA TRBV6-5 TGTGCCAGCAGTTCCCGACAGGATAATTCACCCCTCCACTTT CASSSRQDNSPLHF
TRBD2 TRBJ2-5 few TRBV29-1 TGCAGCGTTGATAGGGGTACTCAGGGAGGGGAGACCCAGTACTTC CSVDRGTQGGETQYF
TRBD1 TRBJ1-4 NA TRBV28 TGTGCCAGCAGGGAAATAGGGACAGGGAATGAAAAACTGTTTTTT CASREIGTGNEKLFF
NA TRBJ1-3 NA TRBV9 TGTGCCAGCAGCGTGGCCAAGGACACCTCTGGAAACACCATATATTTT CASSVAKDTSGNTIYF
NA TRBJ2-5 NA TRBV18 TGTGCCAGCTCATACCAGTCGGGAGAGACCCAGTACTTC CASSYQSGETQYF
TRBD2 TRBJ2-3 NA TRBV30 TGTGCCTGGAGTGTGAGCGGGGGGACAGATACGCAGTATTTT CAWSVSGGTDTQYF
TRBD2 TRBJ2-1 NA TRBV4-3 TGCGCCAGCAGCCGGACTAGCGGTGAGCAGTTCTTC CASSRTSGEQFF
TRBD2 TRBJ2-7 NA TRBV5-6 TGTGCCAGCAGCTTGTGGCCGGGGGGCTACGAGCAGTACTTC CASSLWPGGYEQYF
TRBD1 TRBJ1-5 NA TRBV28 TGTGCCAGCACGCTTGACAGGGGGTTCGACAATCAGCCCCAGCATTTT CASTLDRGFDNQPQHF
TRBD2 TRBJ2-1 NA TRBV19 TGTGCCAGTGGAGCTAGCGGGAGGAGGGATGAGCAGTTCTTC CASGASGRRDEQFF
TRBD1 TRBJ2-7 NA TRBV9 TGTGCCAGCAGCGAGGGACAGGGGATTCCCTACGAGCAGTACTTC CASSEGQGIPYEQYF
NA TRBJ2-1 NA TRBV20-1 TGCAGTGCCCGAGGGGGGGATGAGCAGTTCTTC CSARGGDEQFF
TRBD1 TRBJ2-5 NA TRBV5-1 TGCGCCAGCAGCCCGAGAGCAGGGGGCGGCGAGACCCAGTACTTC CASSPRAGGGETQYF
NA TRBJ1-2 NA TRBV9 TGTGCCAGCAGCGTCTCCGGGGGCTATGGCTACACCTTC CASSVSGGYGYTF
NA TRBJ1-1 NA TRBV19 TGTGCCAGTAGATCAGGGACTGAAGCTTTCTTT CASRSGTEAFF